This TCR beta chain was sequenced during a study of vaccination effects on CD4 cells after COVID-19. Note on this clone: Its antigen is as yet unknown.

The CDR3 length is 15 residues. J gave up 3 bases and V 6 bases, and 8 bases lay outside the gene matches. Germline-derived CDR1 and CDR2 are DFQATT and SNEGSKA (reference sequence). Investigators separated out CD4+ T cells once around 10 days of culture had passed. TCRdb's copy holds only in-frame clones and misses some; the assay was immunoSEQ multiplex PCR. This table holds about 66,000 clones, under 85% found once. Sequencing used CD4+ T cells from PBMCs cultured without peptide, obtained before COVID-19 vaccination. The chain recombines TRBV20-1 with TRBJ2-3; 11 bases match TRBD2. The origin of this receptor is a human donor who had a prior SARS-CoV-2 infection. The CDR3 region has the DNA TGCAGTGCCAGTGGGGCTAGCGGGAGGACAGATACGCAGTATTTT. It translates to CSASGASGRTDTQYF.